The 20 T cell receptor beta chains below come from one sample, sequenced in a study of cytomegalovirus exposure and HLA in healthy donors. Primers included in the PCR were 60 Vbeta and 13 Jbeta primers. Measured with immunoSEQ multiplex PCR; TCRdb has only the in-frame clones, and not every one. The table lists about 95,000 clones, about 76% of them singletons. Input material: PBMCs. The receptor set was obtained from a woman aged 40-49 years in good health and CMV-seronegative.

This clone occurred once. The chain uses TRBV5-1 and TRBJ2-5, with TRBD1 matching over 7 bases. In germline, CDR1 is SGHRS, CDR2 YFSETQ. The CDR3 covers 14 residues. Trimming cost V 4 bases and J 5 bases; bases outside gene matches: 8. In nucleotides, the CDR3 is TGCGCCAGCAGCACAAGGGGGCCAGAGGAGACCCAGTACTTC. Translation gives CASSTRGPEETQYF.

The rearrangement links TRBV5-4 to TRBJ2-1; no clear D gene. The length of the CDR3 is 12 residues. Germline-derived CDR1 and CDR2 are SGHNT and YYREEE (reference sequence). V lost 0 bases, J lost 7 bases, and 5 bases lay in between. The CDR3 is CASSLDRNEQFF. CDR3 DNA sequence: TGTGCCAGCAGCTTGGACAGAAATGAGCAGTTCTTC. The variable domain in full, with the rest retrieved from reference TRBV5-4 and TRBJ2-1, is ETGVTQSPTHLIKTRGQQVTLRCSSQSGHNTVSWYQQALGQGPQFIFQYYREEENGRGNFPPRFSGLQFPNYSSELNVNALELDDSALYLCASSLDRNEQFFGPGTRLTVL.

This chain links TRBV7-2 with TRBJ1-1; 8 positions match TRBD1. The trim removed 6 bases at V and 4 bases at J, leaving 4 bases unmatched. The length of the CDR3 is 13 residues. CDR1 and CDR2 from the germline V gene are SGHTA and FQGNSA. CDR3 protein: CASRDRVGTEAFF. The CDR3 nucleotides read TGTGCCAGCAGGGACAGGGTCGGCACTGAAGCTTTCTTT.

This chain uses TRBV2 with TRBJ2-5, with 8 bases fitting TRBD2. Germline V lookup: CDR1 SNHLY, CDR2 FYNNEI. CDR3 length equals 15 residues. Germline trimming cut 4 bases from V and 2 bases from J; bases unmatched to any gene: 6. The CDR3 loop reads CASSVAAGAQETQYF. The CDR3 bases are TGTGCCAGCAGTGTCGCAGCGGGGGCTCAAGAGACCCAGTACTTC.

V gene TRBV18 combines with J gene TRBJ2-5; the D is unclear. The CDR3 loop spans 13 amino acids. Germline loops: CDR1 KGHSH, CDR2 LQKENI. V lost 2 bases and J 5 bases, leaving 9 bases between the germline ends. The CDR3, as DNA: TGTGCCAGCTCACCAGGGTCGAGGGAGACCCAGTACTTC. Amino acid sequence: CASSPGSRETQYF.

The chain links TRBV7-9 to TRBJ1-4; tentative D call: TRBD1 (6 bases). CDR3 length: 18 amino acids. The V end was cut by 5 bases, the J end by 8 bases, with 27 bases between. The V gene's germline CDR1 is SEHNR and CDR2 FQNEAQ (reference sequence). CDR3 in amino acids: CASSPKKGGRDTEEKLFF. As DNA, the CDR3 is TGTGCCAGCAGCCCAAAGAAGGGGGGGCGGGACACAGAGGAAAAACTGTTTTTT.

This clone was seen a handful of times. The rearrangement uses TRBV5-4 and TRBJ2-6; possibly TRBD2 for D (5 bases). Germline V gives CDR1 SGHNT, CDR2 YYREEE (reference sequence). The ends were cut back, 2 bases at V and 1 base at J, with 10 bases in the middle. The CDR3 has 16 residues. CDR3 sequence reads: CASSFEGLSGANVLTF. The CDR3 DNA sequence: TGTGCCAGCAGCTTCGAGGGTTTGTCTGGGGCCAACGTCCTGACTTTC.

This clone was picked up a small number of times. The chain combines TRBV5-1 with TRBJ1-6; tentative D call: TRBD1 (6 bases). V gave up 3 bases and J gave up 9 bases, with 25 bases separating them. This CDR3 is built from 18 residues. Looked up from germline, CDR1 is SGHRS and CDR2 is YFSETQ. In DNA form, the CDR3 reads TGCGCCAGCAGCTCGACAAGCGGACACCGGGACACGATTTCACCCCTCCACTTT. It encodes CASSSTSGHRDTISPLHF.

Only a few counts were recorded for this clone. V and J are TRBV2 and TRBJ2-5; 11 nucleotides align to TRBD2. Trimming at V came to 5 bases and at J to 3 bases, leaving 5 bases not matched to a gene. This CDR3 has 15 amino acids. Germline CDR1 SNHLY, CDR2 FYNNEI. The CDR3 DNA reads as TGTGCCAGCAGTAGAAGGGGACTAGCGGAAGAGACCCAGTACTTC. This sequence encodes CASSRRGLAEETQYF.

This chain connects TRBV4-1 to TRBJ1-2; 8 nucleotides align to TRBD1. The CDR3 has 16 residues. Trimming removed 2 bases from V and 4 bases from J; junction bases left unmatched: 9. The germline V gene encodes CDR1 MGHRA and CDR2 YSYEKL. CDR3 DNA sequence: TGCGCCAGCAGCCAACAGACAGGGGCCTACTTCTATGGCTACACCTTC. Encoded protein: CASSQQTGAYFYGYTF.

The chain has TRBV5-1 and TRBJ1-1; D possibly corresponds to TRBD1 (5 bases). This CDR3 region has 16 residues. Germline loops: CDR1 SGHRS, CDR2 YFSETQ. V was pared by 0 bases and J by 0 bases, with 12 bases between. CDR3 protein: CASSLGTKGLNTEAFF. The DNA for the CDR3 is TGCGCCAGCAGCTTGGGGACGAAGGGGTTGAACACTGAAGCTTTCTTT.

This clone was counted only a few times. The CDR3 DNA is TGTGCCAGCAGCTTCGGGACAGGGGGTTCACCCCTCCACTTT. The encoded protein is CASSFGTGGSPLHF. This chain links TRBV7-2 with TRBJ1-6; 11 positions agree with TRBD1. Germline CDR1 reads SGHTA; CDR2 reads FQGNSA. The CDR3 runs to 14 residues. J lost 9 bases, V lost 3 bases, and 1 base had no gene match.

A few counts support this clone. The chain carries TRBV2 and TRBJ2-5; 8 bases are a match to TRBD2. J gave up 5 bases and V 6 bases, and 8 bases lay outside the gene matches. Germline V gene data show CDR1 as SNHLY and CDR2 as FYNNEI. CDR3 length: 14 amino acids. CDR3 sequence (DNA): TGTGCCAGCAGGGGAGGACTAGCTGGCGAGACCCAGTACTTC. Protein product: CASRGGLAGETQYF. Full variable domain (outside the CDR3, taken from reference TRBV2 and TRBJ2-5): EPEVTQTPSHQVTQMGQEVILRCVPISNHLYFYWYRQILGQKVEFLVSFYNNEISEKSEIFDDQFSVERPDGSNFTLKIRSTKLEDSAMYFCASRGGLAGETQYFGPGTRLLVL.

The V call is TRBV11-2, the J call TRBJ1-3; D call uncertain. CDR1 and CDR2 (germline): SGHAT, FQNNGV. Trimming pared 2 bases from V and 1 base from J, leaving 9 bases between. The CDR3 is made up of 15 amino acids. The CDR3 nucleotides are TGTGCCAGCAGCTTAAATTCCCCATCTGGAAACACCATATATTTT. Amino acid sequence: CASSLNSPSGNTIYF.

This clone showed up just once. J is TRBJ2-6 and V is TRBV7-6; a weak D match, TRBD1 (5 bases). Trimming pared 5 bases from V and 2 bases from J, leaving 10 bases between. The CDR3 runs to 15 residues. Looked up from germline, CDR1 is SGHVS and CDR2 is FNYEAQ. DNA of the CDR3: TGTGCCAGCAGCGTAACAGGTCCTGGGGCCAACGTCCTGACTTTC. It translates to CASSVTGPGANVLTF.

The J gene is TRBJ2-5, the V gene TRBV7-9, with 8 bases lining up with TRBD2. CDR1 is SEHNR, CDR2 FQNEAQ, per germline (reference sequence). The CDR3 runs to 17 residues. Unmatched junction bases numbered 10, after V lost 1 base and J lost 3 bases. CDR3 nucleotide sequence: TGTGCCAGCAGCTTAGAGACGGTGCGGGGGGCTAAAGAGACCCAGTACTTC. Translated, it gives CASSLETVRGAKETQYF.

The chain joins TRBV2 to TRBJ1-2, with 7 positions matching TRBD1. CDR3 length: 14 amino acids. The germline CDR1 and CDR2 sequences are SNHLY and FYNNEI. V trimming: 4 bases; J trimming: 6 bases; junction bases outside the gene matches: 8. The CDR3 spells CASSVAGRGDGYTF. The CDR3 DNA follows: TGTGCCAGCAGTGTAGCGGGCAGGGGGGATGGCTACACCTTC. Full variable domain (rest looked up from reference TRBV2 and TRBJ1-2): EPEVTQTPSHQVTQMGQEVILRCVPISNHLYFYWYRQILGQKVEFLVSFYNNEISEKSEIFDDQFSVERPDGSNFTLKIRSTKLEDSAMYFCASSVAGRGDGYTFGSGTRLTVV.

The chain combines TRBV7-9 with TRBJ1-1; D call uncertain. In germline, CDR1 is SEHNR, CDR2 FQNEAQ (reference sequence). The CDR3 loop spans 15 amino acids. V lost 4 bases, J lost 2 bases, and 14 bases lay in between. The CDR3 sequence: CASSSGGHQNTEAFF. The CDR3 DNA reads TGTGCCAGCAGCTCCGGTGGGCACCAAAACACTGAAGCTTTCTTT.

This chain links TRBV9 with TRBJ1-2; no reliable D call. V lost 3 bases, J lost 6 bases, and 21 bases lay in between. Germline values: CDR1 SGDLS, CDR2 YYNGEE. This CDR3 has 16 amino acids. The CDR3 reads CASSASFLYAGDGYTF. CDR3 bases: TGTGCCAGCAGCGCTAGCTTTCTCTACGCCGGGGATGGCTACACCTTC.

The CDR3 nucleotides read TGTGCCAGCAGCCCGGGGACAGGGATGATAGATACGCAGTATTTT. Protein: CASSPGTGMIDTQYF. This chain joins TRBV7-9 and TRBJ2-3; TRBD1 matches at 9 bases. V trimming: 5 bases; J trimming: 5 bases; junction bases outside the gene matches: 8. This CDR3 has 15 amino acids. The germline CDR1 and CDR2 sequences are SEHNR and FQNEAQ (reference sequence).